This passage covers 26 T cell receptor beta chains from one sample sequenced in a study of cytomegalovirus exposure and HLA in healthy donors. It was with 60 Vbeta and 13 Jbeta primers that the PCR ran. Using immunoSEQ multiplex PCR, the repertoire was profiled, and TCRdb retains in-frame clones only, with some absent. Seen here are 150,000 to 200,000 clones, 65% to 85% observed once, and the top ten hold approximately 2%. Input material: PBMCs. The receptors come from a man aged 18-30 years in good health and CMV-seronegative.

The chain combines TRBV5-8 with TRBJ2-7, with TRBD1 matching 10 bases. This CDR3 contains 17 residues. V dropped 1 base and J dropped 1; count of bases not matched to a gene: 8. Per the germline V gene, CDR1 is SGHTS and CDR2 is YDEGEE. The CDR3 DNA sequence: TGTGCCAGCAGCTTGTACTCCGGGACAGGGGTTTCCTACGAGCAGTACTTC. Its translation: CASSLYSGTGVSYEQYF.

The chain employs TRBV4-2 and TRBJ2-1; D may be TRBD2 (7 bases). This CDR3 contains 16 residues. Per the germline V gene, CDR1 is LGHNA and CDR2 is YNFKEQ. Trimming took off 0 bases at V and 1 base at J, with 10 bases between the two ends. CDR3 protein: CASSQDGGASYNEQFF. In DNA, the CDR3 is TGTGCCAGCAGCCAAGATGGGGGGGCGTCCTACAATGAGCAGTTCTTC.

V is TRBV4-2 and J is TRBJ2-1; 9 bases match TRBD2. Trimming took 3 bases from V and 5 from J; bases not matched to a gene: 8. CDR1 is LGHNA, CDR2 YNFKEQ, per germline. The CDR3 is 16 amino acids. In nucleotides, the CDR3 is TGTGCCAGCAGCCACGGGCGCGGGGGGGCCCACAATGAGCAGTTCTTC. Protein: CASSHGRGGAHNEQFF.

V and J are TRBV5-1 and TRBJ1-4; a weak D match, TRBD1 (6 bases). V was shortened by 1 base and J by 0 bases, with 10 bases between the two germline ends. Germline V gives CDR1 SGHRS, CDR2 YFSETQ. The length of the CDR3 is 16 residues. The CDR3 loop reads CASSLSWGPTNEKLFF. The CDR3 DNA sequence: TGCGCCAGCAGCTTGTCGTGGGGGCCAACTAATGAAAAACTGTTTTTT.

This clone has more than one count but fewer than ten. This chain links TRBV7-9 with TRBJ2-5; D gene unclear. This CDR3 has 16 amino acids. V shed 5 bases and J shed 2 bases, with 18 bases lying between them. Germline lookup yields CDR1 SEHNR and CDR2 FQNEAQ (reference sequence). The CDR3 loop is CASSLGRRHPQETQYF. The CDR3, as DNA: TGTGCCAGCAGCCTCGGCCGACGACACCCTCAAGAGACCCAGTACTTC.

J is TRBJ1-5 and V is TRBV19; a possible D gene is TRBD1 (5 bases). The length of the CDR3 is 17 residues. V was cut by 5 bases and J by 5 bases, with 22 bases left in between. Germline CDR1 and CDR2: LNHDA and SQIVND (reference sequence). The chain's CDR3 is CASSGQLNKGHYQPQHF. The CDR3 DNA sequence: TGTGCCAGTAGTGGACAACTAAACAAGGGGCATTATCAGCCCCAGCATTTT.

The CDR3 loop reads CASSSRDRVWDEQFF. The CDR3 bases are TGTGCCAGCAGCTCCCGGGACAGGGTCTGGGATGAGCAGTTCTTC. The chain employs TRBV11-1 and TRBJ2-1, with TRBD1 matching over 9 bases. The CDR3 extends over 15 amino acids. Germline values: CDR1 SGHAT, CDR2 FQDESV (reference sequence). With V trimmed by 4 bases and J by 8 bases, 9 bases remained unmatched.

The chain's CDR3 is CASSRTGGTEAFF. In DNA form, the CDR3 reads TGTGCCAGCAGTCGGACAGGGGGGACTGAAGCTTTCTTT. The chain links TRBV6-5 to TRBJ1-1; TRBD1 matches at 10 bases. Germline-derived CDR1 and CDR2 are MNHEY and SVGAGI. This CDR3 has 13 amino acids. Trimming removed 5 bases from V and 5 bases from J; junction bases left unmatched: 2.

This chain links TRBV6-5 with TRBJ2-7; 7 positions match TRBD1. Germline CDR1 and CDR2: MNHEY and SVGAGI. V shed 6 bases and J 2 bases; nucleotides not matched to a gene: 4. The CDR3 spans 13 residues. The CDR3 loop reads CASRFTGAYEQYF. DNA of the CDR3: TGTGCCAGCAGATTTACAGGGGCCTACGAGCAGTACTTC.

This rearrangement joins TRBV6-5 to TRBJ2-2; 10 bases match TRBD2. CDR3 length: 14 residues. CDR1 is MNHEY, CDR2 SVGAGI, per germline. The V gene end was trimmed by 10 bases and the J gene end by 2 bases; junction bases not matched to a gene: 4. CDR3 region: CANLAGVNTGELFF. CDR3 DNA: TGTGCCAACCTAGCGGGGGTCAACACCGGGGAGCTGTTTTTT.

This chain links TRBV9 with TRBJ2-3; possibly TRBD2 for D (7 bases). V gave up 3 bases and J gave up 3 bases, with 26 bases separating them. The CDR3 has 19 amino acids. The germline V gene encodes CDR1 SGDLS and CDR2 YYNGEE. CDR3 in DNA: TGTGCCAGCAGCGAAGGGGGGGCATTGAGGAATTTGGGAACAGATACGCAGTATTTT. Its translation is CASSEGGALRNLGTDTQYF.

This clone was counted once. This chain joins TRBV5-6 and TRBJ2-5, with 7 bases fitting TRBD2. This CDR3 comprises 17 residues. The V gene's germline CDR1 is SGHDT and CDR2 YYEEEE. The J segment lost 1 base and the V segment lost 0 bases, leaving 9 bases of the junction unmatched. CDR3 DNA: TGTGCCAGCAGCTTGGCCGGGAGGCATCGCATCCAAGAGACCCAGTACTTC. It specifies CASSLAGRHRIQETQYF.

The rearrangement uses TRBV6-6 and TRBJ1-5, with TRBD1 identical over 9 bases. CDR1 is MNHNY and CDR2 is SVGAGI in the germline V gene (reference sequence). V lost 4 bases to trimming and J lost 4 bases; unmatched junction nucleotides: 5. The CDR3 runs 15 residues. CDR3 DNA: TGTGCCAGCAGTTCCCCGGGACAGGGTAATCAGCCCCAGCATTTT. This sequence encodes CASSSPGQGNQPQHF.

The rearrangement links TRBV19 to TRBJ1-3; D is unclear. Germline V gene data show CDR1 as LNHDA and CDR2 as SQIVND (reference sequence). CDR3 size: 15 residues. V was shortened by 5 bases and J by 0 bases, with 11 bases between the two germline ends. The CDR3 nucleotides are TGTGCCAGTAGTCTCCTACTGTCCTCTGGAAACACCATATATTTT. Its protein is CASSLLLSSGNTIYF.

The chain couples TRBV27 to TRBJ1-3, with D tentatively TRBD1 (6 bases). Trimming shortened V by 9 bases and J by 4 bases, and 16 bases separated the two germline ends. Germline-derived CDR1 and CDR2 are MNHEY and SMNVEV (reference sequence). The CDR3 consists of 14 residues. This chain's CDR3 is CASSSTGRGNTIYF. CDR3 bases: TGTGCCAGTTCAAGCACAGGGCGCGGAAACACCATATATTTT.

The genes are TRBV19 and TRBJ1-4; the D is unclear. CDR1 LNHDA and CDR2 SQIVND come from the germline V gene (reference sequence). This CDR3 contains 13 residues. V was cut by 3 bases and J by 6 bases, with 8 bases left in between. The CDR3 reads CASSIGMDEKLFF. The CDR3 region has the DNA TGTGCCAGTAGTATCGGGATGGATGAAAAACTGTTTTTT. Full variable domain (missing parts from reference TRBV19 and TRBJ1-4): DGGITQSPKYLFRKEGQNVTLSCEQNLNHDAMYWYRQDPGQGLRLIYYSQIVNDFQKGDIAEGYSVSREKKESFPLTVTSAQKNPTAFYLCASSIGMDEKLFFGSGTQLSVL.

The chain has TRBV19 and TRBJ1-1; D is undetermined. The CDR3 is 14 amino acids. CDR1 and CDR2 from the germline V gene are LNHDA and SQIVND (reference sequence). V was shortened by 1 base and J by 0 bases, with 6 bases between the two germline ends. CDR3 protein: CASSIGTMNTEAFF. The CDR3 DNA is TGTGCCAGTAGTATAGGTACAATGAACACTGAAGCTTTCTTT. Variable domain in full (rest from reference TRBV19 and TRBJ1-1): DGGITQSPKYLFRKEGQNVTLSCEQNLNHDAMYWYRQDPGQGLRLIYYSQIVNDFQKGDIAEGYSVSREKKESFPLTVTSAQKNPTAFYLCASSIGTMNTEAFFGQGTRLTVV.

This chain uses TRBV27 with TRBJ2-7, with 7 bases fitting TRBD2. The V segment lost 8 bases and the J segment 1 base; nucleotides outside the gene matches: 11. Looked up from germline, CDR1 is MNHEY and CDR2 is SMNVEV (reference sequence). This CDR3 region has 15 residues. The DNA for the CDR3 is TGTGCCAGCCGGAGCCTAGCGGCCCTATCCTACGAGCAGTACTTC. Encoded protein: CASRSLAALSYEQYF.

As regards this clone: One end of the junction varies from germline; a read error may be responsible. The chain is built from TRBV7-7 and TRBJ2-2; tentative D call: TRBD1 (6 bases). The CDR3 contains 15 residues. Germline assignment: CDR1 SSHAT and CDR2 FNYEAQ (reference sequence). CDR3 amino acids: CASSQAGADTGELFF. The CDR3 DNA sequence: TGTGCTAGCAGCCAAGCAGGGGCGGACACCGGGGAGCTGTTTTTT.

This clone was seen a single time. J is TRBJ2-2 and V is TRBV21-1; the D call TRBD2 from the table was never checked on the DNA. TRBV21-1 is a recognized pseudogene. The CDR3 spans 14 residues. The CDR3 region has the DNA TGTGCCAGCGGCCGGGTGCGTGGGACCGGGGAGCTGTTTTTT. Protein: CASGRVRGTGELFF.

CDR3 region: CASRLLWREGNSPLHF. CDR3 bases: TGCGCCAGCAGACTCTTGTGGAGGGAAGGTAACTCACCCCTCCACTTT. V gene TRBV23-1 combines with J gene TRBJ1-6; D not resolved. TRBV23-1 counts as an open reading frame of uncertain function. The V and J ends lost 6 bases and 10 bases respectively, with 22 bases between them. This CDR3 contains 16 residues.

This sequence joins TRBV7-2 and TRBJ2-7, with 11 bases matching TRBD1. Germline V CDR1 and CDR2: SGHTA, FQGNSA. This CDR3 has 15 amino acids. Losses at the gene ends were 4 bases for V and 3 bases for J; bases not matched to a gene: 5. The CDR3 loop reads CASSSAGTGGYEQYF. DNA for the CDR3: TGTGCCAGCAGCTCAGCTGGGACAGGGGGCTACGAGCAGTACTTC.

J is TRBJ2-5 and V is TRBV7-6, with no clear D. The J call is in doubt because the DNA end fits TRBJ2-7 better. The CDR3 runs to 13 residues. Germline CDR1 SGHVS, CDR2 FNYEAQ. The DNA for the CDR3 is TGTGCCAGCAGCTTAAAAGGCGACTACGAGCAGTACTTC. Its protein product is CASSLKGDYEQYF.

This chain connects TRBV5-1 to TRBJ2-7, with 8 bases that match TRBD1. The germline V gene has CDR1 SGHRS and CDR2 YFSETQ. The junction had 7 bases not matched to a gene; V was cut back by 5 bases and J by 6 bases. The CDR3 is 13 residues long. The CDR3 protein is CASRDTGGGEQYF. CDR3 bases: TGCGCCAGCAGGGATACAGGGGGAGGCGAGCAGTACTTC. Full variable domain (missing parts from reference TRBV5-1 and TRBJ2-7): KAGVTQTPRYLIKTRGQQVTLSCSPISGHRSVSWYQQTPGQGLQFLFEYFSETQRNKGNFPGRFSGRQFSNSRSEMNVSTLELGDSALYLCASRDTGGGEQYFGPGTRLTVT.

This chain connects TRBV7-2 to TRBJ2-1; 7 bases agree with TRBD2. The trim removed 6 bases at V and 7 bases at J, leaving 12 bases unmatched. Per germline, CDR1 SGHTA and CDR2 FQGNSA. The CDR3 length is 15 residues. The CDR3 DNA follows: TGTGCCAGCAGTTCTAGCGGCGGGAGCTCAAATGAGCAGTTCTTC. Protein product: CASSSSGGSSNEQFF.

V is TRBV23-1 and J is TRBJ1-1; maybe TRBD1 (5 bases). TRBV23-1 is known as an ORF, though its function is uncertain. The CDR3 consists of 18 residues. Trimming stripped 0 bases from V and 5 bases from J, with 22 bases between. CDR3 sequence reads: CASSQSRQGMCLGTEAFF. The CDR3 region has the DNA TGCGCCAGCAGTCAATCGCGCCAGGGCATGTGTTTGGGTACTGAAGCTTTCTTT.